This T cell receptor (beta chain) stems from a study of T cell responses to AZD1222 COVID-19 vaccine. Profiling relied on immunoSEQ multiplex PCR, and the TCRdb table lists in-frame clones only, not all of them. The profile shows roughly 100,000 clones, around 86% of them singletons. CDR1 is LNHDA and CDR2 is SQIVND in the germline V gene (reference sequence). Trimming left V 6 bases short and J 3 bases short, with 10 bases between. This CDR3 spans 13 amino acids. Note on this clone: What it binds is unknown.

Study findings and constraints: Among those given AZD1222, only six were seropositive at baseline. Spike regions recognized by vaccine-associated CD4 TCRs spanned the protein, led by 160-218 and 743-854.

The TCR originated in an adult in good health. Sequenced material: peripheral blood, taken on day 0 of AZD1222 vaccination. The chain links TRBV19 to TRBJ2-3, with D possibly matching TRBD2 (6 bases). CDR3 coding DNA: TGTGCCAGTAGCTGGACTATTACAGATACGCAGTATTTT. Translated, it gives CASSWTITDTQYF.